The 21 T cell receptor beta chains given below trace back to one sample, sequenced in a study of T cell repertoires in cytomegalovirus infection. TCRdb redid the calling of the reads with MiXCR, one entry per CDR3 protein. Of roughly 190,000 distinct CDR3 sequences detected, 9.5% appear once; the ten largest clones hold roughly 5%. The sample taken for sequencing was PBMCs. The receptor source for this set is a human donor in good health (CMV status not recorded). Some clones in this sample may be carry-over from other donors' samples.

This clonotype turned up a few times. The rearrangement joins TRBV29-1 to TRBJ1-1; the match to TRBD1 covers 12 bases. The CDR3 covers 14 residues. Trimming took 7 bases from V and 3 from J; bases not matched to a gene: 6. Per germline, CDR1 SQVTM and CDR2 ANQGSEA. DNA for the CDR3: TGCAGCGGTGGGACAGGGGGCGACTACACTGAAGCTTTCTTT. Protein sequence: CSGGTGGDYTEAFF. The full variable domain, its missing parts supplied by reference TRBV29-1 and TRBJ1-1, is SAVISQKPSRDICQRGTSLTIQCQVDSQVTMMFWYRQQPGQSLTLIATANQGSEATYESGFVIDKFPISRPNLTFSTLTVSNMSPEDSSIYLCSGGTGGDYTEAFFGQGTRLTVV.

The rearrangement joins TRBV12-3 or TRBV12-4 to TRBJ1-1; 10 nucleotides agree with TRBD1. Unmatched junction bases numbered 6, after V lost 5 bases and J lost 0 bases. This CDR3 has 16 residues. CDR3: CASSPGTGVMNTEAFF. The DNA for the CDR3 is TGTGCCAGCAGTCCGGGGACAGGGGTCATGAACACTGAAGCTTTCTTT.

The genes are TRBV6-2 or TRBV6-3 and TRBJ1-2; D perhaps matches TRBD1 (5 bases). With 2 bases removed from V and 2 bases from J, the gap between germline ends came to 9 bases. This CDR3 region has 14 residues. The germline V gene has CDR1 MNHEY and CDR2 SVGEGT. CDR3 DNA sequence: TGTGCCAGCAGTTACGTTGGGGACAACTATGGCTACACCTTC. This sequence encodes CASSYVGDNYGYTF.

This clonotype was found many times. The CDR3 nucleotides are TGTGCCAGCAGCCTCCGACAGGGGGACACCGGGGAGCTGTTTTTT. Translating it yields CASSLRQGDTGELFF. The chain employs TRBV11-2 and TRBJ2-2; 9 bases are a match to TRBD1. Trimming at V came to 5 bases and at J to 3 bases, leaving 4 bases not matched to a gene. The CDR3 totals 15 residues. Germline CDR1 and CDR2: SGHAT and FQNNGV.

This clonotype was seen a handful of times. This sequence joins TRBV28 and TRBJ1-5; 12 bases are shared with TRBD1. In germline, CDR1 is MDHEN, CDR2 SYDVKM. This CDR3 comprises 19 residues. The J segment lost 1 base and the V segment lost 3 bases, leaving 10 bases of the junction unmatched. In DNA, the CDR3 is TGTGCCAGCAGTTTCCCCCCCGGGACAGGGGGCGTCAGCAATCAGCCCCAGCATTTT. This gives the protein CASSFPPGTGGVSNQPQHF.

This clonotype came up once. The chain is built from TRBV29-1 and TRBJ1-2, with D tentatively TRBD1 (6 bases). CDR3 length equals 11 residues. Per the germline V gene, CDR1 is SQVTM and CDR2 is ANQGSEA. Between the trimmed V and J ends, which lost 5 bases and 6 bases, there was a span of 10 bases. CDR3 in amino acids: CSVRRGDGYTF. In DNA form, the CDR3 reads TGCAGCGTTCGCAGGGGAGATGGCTACACCTTC.

The chain has TRBV5-5 and TRBJ1-1; maybe TRBD1 (6 bases). Germline CDR1 reads SGHKS; CDR2 reads YYEKEE (reference sequence). V lost 4 bases, J lost 2 bases, and 12 bases lay in between. The CDR3 totals 14 residues. As DNA, the CDR3 is TGTGCCAGCAGCCCCTGGGGGGGCAACACTGAAGCTTTCTTT. This codes for CASSPWGGNTEAFF.

This clonotype has at least ten counts. V is TRBV7-2 and J is TRBJ1-6; no clear D. This CDR3 contains 15 residues. The ends were cut back, 3 bases at V and 10 bases at J, with 16 bases in the middle. Per the germline V gene, CDR1 is SGHTA and CDR2 is FQGNSA. The CDR3 DNA follows: TGTGCCAGCAGCTTTCAAGGCGGATCGGGGTCACCCCTCCACTTT. This encodes CASSFQGGSGSPLHF.

This clonotype has a count of ten or more. The chain combines TRBV12-3 or TRBV12-4 with TRBJ1-1, with a weak D call TRBD1 (6 bases). The CDR3 is 14 residues long. Trimming cost V 5 bases and J 4 bases, with 14 bases left between them. The CDR3 loop reads CASSGQLIGTEAFF. Here the CDR3 DNA reads TGTGCCAGCAGTGGACAGCTTATAGGCACTGAAGCTTTCTTT.

This clonotype has only a few counts. The CDR3 is CASSQEGHGYTF. Here the CDR3 DNA reads TGCGCCAGCAGCCAAGAGGGCCATGGCTACACCTTC. The chain uses TRBV4-1 and TRBJ1-2; D ambiguous. V lost 0 bases, J lost 6 bases, and 5 bases lay in between. The CDR3 extends over 12 amino acids. The germline gives CDR1 MGHRA, CDR2 YSYEKL.

This clonotype was counted many times. V and J are TRBV7-2 and TRBJ1-2; weak D call: TRBD1 (5 bases). CDR3 length: 13 residues. Germline CDR1 and CDR2: SGHTA and FQGNSA. The ends were cut back, 4 bases at V and 6 bases at J, with 12 bases in the middle. CDR3 DNA sequence: TGTGCCAGCAGCTCACGGGGGGGGGATGGCTACACCTTC. It is translated as CASSSRGGDGYTF.

This clonotype was detected a few times. V is TRBV12-3 or TRBV12-4 and J is TRBJ1-4; D uncertain. This CDR3 is built from 16 residues. Trimming cost V 4 bases and J 3 bases, with 15 bases left between them. The CDR3 region is CASSSWALLPNEKLFF. CDR3 DNA sequence: TGTGCCAGCAGTTCATGGGCCCTTCTCCCTAATGAAAAACTGTTTTTT.

There are many counts of this clonotype. The V and J genes are TRBV5-6 and TRBJ1-1, with D perhaps matching TRBD1 (6 bases). Germline V lookup: CDR1 SGHDT, CDR2 YYEEEE. Trimming took 4 bases from V and 1 from J, leaving 14 bases between them. CDR3 length: 15 residues. The CDR3 bases are TGTGCCAGCAGCGGAAACAGGGTTGGGAACACTGAAGCTTTCTTT. The encoded protein is CASSGNRVGNTEAFF. Using reference TRBV5-6 and TRBJ1-1 for the parts outside the CDR3, the full variable domain is DAGVTQSPTHLIKTRGQQVTLRCSPKSGHDTVSWYQQALGQGPQFIFQYYEEEERQRGNFPDRFSGHQFPNYSSELNVNALLLGDSALYLCASSGNRVGNTEAFFGQGTRLTVV.

This chain uses TRBV24-1 with TRBJ1-5; D is perhaps TRBD1 (6 bases). Germline-derived CDR1 and CDR2 are KGHDR and SFDVKD. There are 15 residues in the CDR3. Trimming removed 3 bases at V and 1 base at J, with 9 bases between. CDR3 region: CATSDGGASNQPQHF. CDR3 nucleotide sequence: TGTGCCACCAGTGATGGGGGGGCCAGCAATCAGCCCCAGCATTTT.

This clonotype was detected ten times or more. The V call is TRBV6-2 or TRBV6-3, the J call TRBJ1-5; D gene uncertain. Germline V gene sequence: CDR1 MNHEY, CDR2 SVGEGT. CDR3 length equals 17 residues. V lost 2 bases to trimming and J lost 0 bases, with 14 bases between them. The CDR3 DNA sequence: TGTGCCAGCAGTTACAATATTCCAGTCTATAGCAATCAGCCCCAGCATTTT. Translation: CASSYNIPVYSNQPQHF.

The V call is TRBV20-1, the J call TRBJ2-6; 7 nucleotides line up with TRBD2. Germline-derived CDR1 and CDR2 are DFQATT and SNEGSKA (reference sequence). V dropped 6 bases and J dropped 0; count of bases not matched to a gene: 11. There are 17 residues in the CDR3. CDR3 nucleotide sequence: TGCAGTGCCATGGAAGCTAGCGGACGCTCTGGGGCCAACGTCCTGACTTTC. It yields the protein CSAMEASGRSGANVLTF.

The chain uses TRBV28 and TRBJ2-1, with 7 bases lining up with TRBD1. In germline, CDR1 is MDHEN, CDR2 SYDVKM. J lost 6 bases, V lost 2 bases, and 1 base had no gene match. The CDR3 is 13 residues long. The CDR3 loop reads CASSLRQGNEQFF. The CDR3 bases are TGTGCCAGCAGTTTACGACAGGGCAATGAGCAGTTCTTC.

The rearrangement links TRBV12-3 or TRBV12-4 to TRBJ2-1; D is possibly TRBD1 (7 bases). This CDR3 spans 16 amino acids. V shed 6 bases and J shed 8 bases, with 23 bases lying between them. CDR3 DNA: TGTGCCAGCAGCCACACCGCGGGACAGCCTGCGGATGAGCAGTTCTTC. This translates into CASSHTAGQPADEQFF.

This clonotype was seen repeatedly, ten times or more. The rearrangement joins TRBV4-1 to TRBJ2-2, with 7 bases fitting TRBD2. CDR1 is MGHRA and CDR2 is YSYEKL in the germline V gene. CDR3 length equals 19 residues. Trimming took 1 base from V and 0 from J; bases not matched to a gene: 11. The CDR3 region is CASSQVFLSGGPNTGELFF. Written as DNA, the CDR3 is TGCGCCAGCAGCCAAGTGTTCTTATCGGGGGGACCGAACACCGGGGAGCTGTTTTTT.

This sequence joins TRBV20-1 and TRBJ1-6; 8 bases line up with TRBD1. CDR1 and CDR2 (germline): DFQATT, SNEGSKA (reference sequence). Germline trimming cut 0 bases from V and 9 bases from J; bases unmatched to any gene: 10. The CDR3 length is 16 residues. The CDR3 spells CSARDSPQGASSPLHF. The DNA of the CDR3 is TGCAGTGCTAGAGATTCTCCCCAGGGGGCGAGTTCACCCCTCCACTTT.

The V call is TRBV20-1, the J call TRBJ2-7; D may match TRBD1 or TRBD2 (5 bases each). The ends were cut back, 5 bases at V and 3 bases at J, with 20 bases in the middle. From germline, CDR1 is DFQATT and CDR2 SNEGSKA (reference sequence). The CDR3 runs 15 residues. CDR3 loop: CSAQDEADTYYEQYF. The CDR3 bases are TGCAGTGCTCAGGACGAAGCGGACACCTACTACGAGCAGTACTTC.